This record covers a single T cell receptor beta chain. In the authors' workflow: Counts of nucleated cells, estimated from reference gene primer amplification, were obtained. Assay used: immunoSEQ multiplex PCR; TCRdb lists only in-frame clones, some missing. That table furnishes V, J and clone size, whereas the DNA furnished D and trimming. Of 150,000 to 200,000 clones listed, less than 85% are singletons. This sample is part of a study of blood T cell repertoires in COVID-19. About the study: PBMCs, B-cell-depleted T cells, or T cells were the source of the cDNA or gDNA that made up the material.

CDR3 length equals 16 residues. Deletions cut 1 base from V and 1 base from J, with 16 bases between. Germline CDR1 is GTSNPN and CDR2 is SVGIG (reference sequence). The specimen was peripheral blood. This clonotype was obtained from a human donor with acute or convalescent COVID-19. The donor label of this sample is uncertain. This rearrangement joins TRBV30 to TRBJ2-5, with D maybe TRBD2 (6 bases). The DNA for the CDR3 is TGTGCCTGGAGTGCCTACCTCGGGCGGGGCCAAGAGACCCAGTACTTC. Translation gives CAWSAYLGRGQETQYF. Full variable domain (rest looked up from reference TRBV30 and TRBJ2-5): SQTIHQWPATLVQPVGSPLSLECTVEGTSNPNLYWYRQAAGRGLQLLFYSVGIGQISSEVPQNLSASRPQDRQFILSSKKLLLSDSGFYLCAWSAYLGRGQETQYFGPGTRLLVL.